This T cell receptor beta chain came from a study of T-cell reconstitution after alpha-beta-depleted transplantation in children. Study-wide results and caveats: Expanded clones from the graft, numbering several hundred, reportedly supplied alpha-beta T cells about two months after transplant.

The CDR3 covers 14 residues. Trimming left V 3 bases short and J 0 bases short, with 6 bases between. Germline V gene lookup returns CDR1 SGHRS and CDR2 YFSETQ. Preparation of the TCRbeta library was carried out with unique molecular identifiers. TCRdb recomputed calls from the PCR reads with MiXCR, one row per CDR3 protein. The sample holds about 290,000 distinct CDR3 sequences; roughly 9.1% are singletons and the top ten take approximately 7.6%. On this clonotype: The antigen remains undetermined.

The clonotype originates from a boy younger than two with acute myeloid leukemia, due to receive a stem cell transplant. The material sequenced was PBMCs, taken before TCRalphabeta/CD19-depleted stem cell transplant. The V call is TRBV5-1, the J call TRBJ2-2; perhaps TRBD1 as D (6 bases). CDR3 region: CASSSGANTGELFF. The CDR3 DNA sequence: TGCGCCAGCAGCTCAGGGGCGAACACCGGGGAGCTGTTTTTT.